This T cell receptor beta chain came from a study of blood T cell repertoires in COVID-19. Study background: COVID-19 samples, acute and convalescent, were from the United States, Italy and Spain. The cDNA or gDNA used as material had been derived from T cells, B-cell-depleted T cells, or PBMCs.

Authors' processing steps: Reference gene primer amplification in the assay estimated nucleated cell counts. Assay used: immunoSEQ multiplex PCR; TCRdb lists only in-frame clones, some missing. V, J and clone size are those of that table, while D and trimming were read from the DNA. The data contain approximately 190,000 clones, approximately 91% of them seen just once; the ten biggest clones take up approximately 2.1%. This clone was counted once. V lost 6 bases to trimming and J lost 5 bases, with 13 bases between them. Germline V gives CDR1 WNHNN, CDR2 SYGVQD (reference sequence). CDR3 size: 13 residues.

The sequence was collected from a man aged 70 or older with active or convalescent COVID-19. Sequenced input: peripheral blood. This sequence joins TRBV10-1 and TRBJ1-1, with D unresolved. CDR3 loop: CASRRDLETEAFF. DNA for the CDR3: TGCGCCAGCAGGCGTGACTTGGAGACTGAAGCTTTCTTT.